This T cell receptor beta chain came from a study of shared clonotypes between healthy human individuals. At the level of the study: The donor group consisted of two women and three men, aged 18 to 49. Study results and limitations: Larger estimated richness was generally recorded for naive subsets relative to memory subsets.

This CDR3 has 15 amino acids. The germline CDR1 and CDR2 sequences are SGHRS and YFSETQ. Trimming removed 4 bases from V and 0 bases from J; junction bases left unmatched: 0. About this clone: Antigen: not known. The sample carries other DNA sequences with the same CDR3.

For each subset, genomic DNA was distributed in equal portions over several immunoSEQ plates. In the original workflow: Filtering differed for immunoSEQ, which gave only junction sequences without quality scores. Generated by immunoSEQ multiplex PCR, the TCRdb table keeps only in-frame clones and is missing some. The D gene and trimming were derived from the DNA, and the V and J assignments and clone size from that table. The sample carries 550,000 to 850,000 clones, roughly 72% recorded once. What was sequenced was memory CD4+ T cells sorted from blood. Subset specified: CD45RA-negative fraction. This TCR was sampled from a woman in her twenties or thirties in good health. The chain links TRBV5-1 to TRBJ2-2; 10 nucleotides align to TRBD2. The CDR3: CASSLAGANTGELFF. CDR3 nucleotide sequence: TGCGCCAGCAGCCTAGCGGGGGCGAACACCGGGGAGCTGTTTTTT.